The source of this TCR beta chain is a study of OX40 agonist ivuxolimab in advanced cancers. Study observations and caveats: Those patients achieving a partial response at 0.1-3.0 mg/kg showed among the lowest clonal expansion. There were, on average, more expanded clones in CD8+ T cells than in CD4+.

The CDR3 has 14 residues. Germline CDR1 SSHAT, CDR2 FNYEAQ (reference sequence). Sequencing used immunoSEQ multiplex PCR; TCRdb keeps in-frame clones, though not all of them. The table lists 30,000 to 45,000 clones, more than 75% of them singletons, with roughly 2% in the top ten. Details on this clone: Its antigen is not known. At one boundary the junction diverges from the germline segment, which might be a read error.

The receptor was isolated from an adult with an advanced solid tumor such as melanoma, head and neck, liver or kidney cancer. This sequence joins TRBV7-7 and TRBJ2-2; D gene ambiguous. The sequencing here drew on CD4+ or CD8+ T cells sorted from blood, taken in a trial of the OX40 agonist ivuxolimab. CDR3 sequence: CASSSGSLTGELFF. The DNA of the CDR3 is TGTGCTAGCAGTTCCGGGTCGCTTACCGGGGAGCTGTTTTTT.